The next 19 T cell receptor beta chains were all read from a single sample in a study of shared clonotypes between healthy human individuals. Assay: immunoSEQ multiplex PCR; the TCRdb copy retains only in-frame clones and omits some. The repertoire holds 2,500,000 or so clones, with 85% to 95% as singletons. Sequencing was done on a sample of naive CD4+ T cells from PBMCs. Documented subset: CD45RA+ positively selected. These receptors came from a man between 18 and 35 years old in good health. Some clones in this sample may be carry-over from other donors' samples.

This clone was counted a single time. Other DNA sequences in this specimen translate into the identical CDR3. The chain carries TRBV5-1 and TRBJ2-2, with D tentatively TRBD1 (5 bases). This CDR3 region has 15 residues. The V gene lost 0 bases and the J gene lost 4 bases, with 10 bases spanning the gap. Germline-derived CDR1 and CDR2 are SGHRS and YFSETQ. The CDR3 reads CASSLGGAGTGELFF. CDR3 in DNA: TGCGCCAGCAGCTTGGGGGGCGCAGGCACCGGGGAGCTGTTTTTT. Looking up the rest from reference TRBV5-1 and TRBJ2-2 gives the full variable domain: KAGVTQTPRYLIKTRGQQVTLSCSPISGHRSVSWYQQTPGQGLQFLFEYFSETQRNKGNFPGRFSGRQFSNSRSEMNVSTLELGDSALYLCASSLGGAGTGELFFGEGSRLTVL.

The chain carries TRBV28 and TRBJ2-7; 7 positions match TRBD1. After removal of 5 bases from V and 1 base from J, the junction contained 11 bases not matched to a gene. Germline CDR1 MDHEN, CDR2 SYDVKM. The CDR3 covers 16 residues. The CDR3 spells CASSPQGQVNSYEQYF. CDR3 nucleotides: TGTGCCAGCAGTCCCCAAGGACAGGTTAATTCCTACGAGCAGTACTTC.

About this clone: The same CDR3 is also encoded by other DNA sequences in this sample. The chain uses TRBV5-1 and TRBJ1-5, with TRBD1 identical over 7 bases. V was pared by 1 base and J by 6 bases, with 7 bases of the junction left unmatched. Germline lookup yields CDR1 SGHRS and CDR2 YFSETQ. The CDR3 extends over 15 amino acids. The chain's CDR3 is CASSLSGGLGQPQHF. CDR3 bases: TGCGCCAGCAGCTTGTCAGGGGGTCTCGGTCAGCCCCAGCATTTT.

CDR3 sequence reads: CASSSSSGAYNEQFF. CDR3 sequence (DNA): TGTGCCAGCAGTTCCTCTAGCGGGGCCTACAATGAGCAGTTCTTC. This chain joins TRBV6-5 and TRBJ2-1; 9 bases fit TRBD2. The CDR3 runs to 15 residues. The junction had 3 bases not matched to a gene; V was cut back by 4 bases and J by 2 bases. Germline V gene data show CDR1 as MNHEY and CDR2 as SVGAGI.

The chain joins TRBV5-1 to TRBJ1-1; no firm D call. The CDR3 covers 16 residues. Germline-derived CDR1 and CDR2 are SGHRS and YFSETQ. The ends were cut back, 3 bases at V and 1 base at J, with 16 bases in the middle. CDR3 amino acids: CASSYKLAASNTEAFF. CDR3 nucleotides: TGCGCCAGCAGCTACAAGCTGGCGGCGTCGAACACTGAAGCTTTCTTT.

The CDR3 is CASSHTVYRAGNTIYF. For the CDR3, the DNA is TGTGCCAGCAGCCATACCGTTTACAGGGCTGGAAACACCATATATTTT. The rearrangement links TRBV14 to TRBJ1-3, with D perhaps matching TRBD1 (6 bases). Germline V lookup: CDR1 SGHDN, CDR2 FVKESK. This CDR3 is 16 amino acids long. Trimming stripped 3 bases from V and 2 bases from J, with 14 bases between.

The chain has TRBV4-1 and TRBJ2-3, with unresolved D. The V and J ends lost 5 bases and 6 bases respectively, with 9 bases between them. This CDR3 comprises 12 residues. CDR1 is MGHRA and CDR2 is YSYEKL in the germline V gene. The CDR3 region has the DNA TGCGCCAGCAGCTTTTACCGGGATACGCAGTATTTT. Its translation is CASSFYRDTQYF.

The chain is built from TRBV6-1 and TRBJ2-2, with 10 bases matching TRBD1. The CDR3 covers 15 residues. V trimming: 6 bases; J trimming: 7 bases; junction bases outside the gene matches: 8. Germline values: CDR1 MNHNS, CDR2 SASEGT. Here the CDR3 DNA reads TGTGCCAGCAGAACCGGGACAGGGGTGGTCGGGGAGCTGTTTTTT. Translating it yields CASRTGTGVVGELFF.

The gene calls are TRBV20-1 and TRBJ2-7; a possible D gene is TRBD2 (6 bases). Per germline, CDR1 DFQATT and CDR2 SNEGSKA (reference sequence). The CDR3 totals 11 residues. V lost 6 bases to trimming and J lost 4 bases, with 10 bases between them. CDR3 bases: TGCAGTGCGCCGACTAGTTACGAGCAGTACTTC. Translated: CSAPTSYEQYF.

This CDR3 reads CASSPDRQVSGANVLTF. The DNA of the CDR3 is TGTGCCAGCAGCCCCGATAGACAGGTCTCTGGGGCCAACGTCCTGACTTTC. The chain recombines TRBV7-8 with TRBJ2-6; TRBD1 might be the D (6 bases). The CDR3 sequence is 17 residues long. The germline V gene has CDR1 SGHVS and CDR2 FQNEAQ. Trimming stripped 5 bases from V and 0 bases from J, with 14 bases between.

This clone was seen a few times. CDR3 amino acids: CASSFREGSYEQYF. Written as DNA, the CDR3 is TGTGCCAGCAGCTTCCGGGAGGGCTCCTACGAGCAGTACTTC. The chain links TRBV7-2 to TRBJ2-7; TRBD2 matches 8 bases. The trim removed 3 bases at V and 0 bases at J, leaving 1 base unmatched. This CDR3 comprises 14 residues. CDR1 SGHTA and CDR2 FQGNSA come from the germline V gene.

The gene calls are TRBV7-9 and TRBJ2-7, with TRBD2 identical over 9 bases. Trimming took 0 bases from V and 0 from J; bases not matched to a gene: 3. The CDR3 runs 16 residues. The germline gives CDR1 SEHNR, CDR2 FQNEAQ (reference sequence). Here the CDR3 reads CASSLAWTSDSYEQYF. For the CDR3, the DNA is TGTGCCAGCAGCTTAGCTTGGACTAGCGACTCCTACGAGCAGTACTTC. The variable domain in full, with the rest retrieved from reference TRBV7-9 and TRBJ2-7, is DTGVSQNPRHKITKRGQNVTFRCDPISEHNRLYWYRQTLGQGPEFLTYFQNEAQLEKSRLLSDRFSAERPKGSFSTLEIQRTEQGDSAMYLCASSLAWTSDSYEQYFGPGTRLTVT.

V is TRBV7-8 and J is TRBJ2-7, with D possibly TRBD1 on 5 matching bases. Trimming took off 2 bases at V and 9 bases at J, with 11 bases between the two ends. Germline V CDR1 and CDR2: SGHVS, FQNEAQ. CDR3 size: 12 residues. This CDR3 is CASSLRGTGQYF. DNA for the CDR3: TGTGCCAGCAGCTTAAGGGGAACAGGGCAGTACTTC.

The chain combines TRBV5-6 with TRBJ2-3; D is ambiguous. Trimming stripped 1 base from V and 6 bases from J, with 15 bases between. CDR1 is SGHDT, CDR2 YYEEEE, per germline. The CDR3 sequence is 15 residues long. CDR3 sequence reads: CASSLIRSREDTQYF. Written as DNA, the CDR3 is TGTGCCAGCAGCTTGATCAGGAGCCGTGAGGATACGCAGTATTTT.

A word on this clone: The same CDR3 can be traced to other DNA sequences in this sample. The chain uses TRBV6-1 and TRBJ2-7, with D tentatively TRBD1 or TRBD2 (5 bases each). CDR1 is MNHNS, CDR2 SASEGT, per germline. V dropped 3 bases and J dropped 3 bases, with 9 bases sitting between them. This CDR3 region has 13 residues. DNA for the CDR3: TGTGCCAGCAGTGAGAGGGACGGCTACGAGCAGTACTTC. This encodes CASSERDGYEQYF.

This clone was found once. The chain has TRBV7-3 and TRBJ2-3, with a tentative D call TRBD1 (5 bases). The CDR3 totals 13 residues. From germline, CDR1 is SGHTA and CDR2 FQGTGA. Deletions cut 1 base from V and 8 bases from J, with 10 bases between. The CDR3 DNA sequence: TGTGCCAGCAGCTTAATAGGGGATGCTACGCAGTATTTT. It specifies CASSLIGDATQYF.

This chain uses TRBV6-5 with TRBJ2-7, with D maybe TRBD1 (6 bases). Germline V gene lookup returns CDR1 MNHEY and CDR2 SVGAGI. Trimming removed 1 base from V and 3 bases from J, with 10 bases in between. The CDR3 consists of 14 residues. The CDR3 loop reads CASSYLSGDYEQYF. The CDR3 coding sequence is TGTGCCAGCAGTTACTTATCAGGGGACTACGAGCAGTACTTC.

The chain carries TRBV7-2 and TRBJ1-3; D uncertain. The V gene's germline CDR1 is SGHTA and CDR2 FQGNSA. This CDR3 has 16 amino acids. V was trimmed by 3 bases and J by 0 bases, leaving 12 bases between them. The CDR3 DNA follows: TGTGCCAGCAGCTTTGGGTCGGTGAACTCTGGAAACACCATATATTTT. Its translation is CASSFGSVNSGNTIYF.

The chain couples TRBV5-1 to TRBJ2-5; D possibly corresponds to TRBD2 (7 bases). The CDR3 loop spans 14 amino acids. The germline CDR1 and CDR2 sequences are SGHRS and YFSETQ. V lost 6 bases to trimming and J lost 4 bases, with 16 bases between them. CDR3 coding DNA: TGCGCCAGCAACAGGGAGAGCGGGACAGAGACCCAGTACTTC. Protein sequence: CASNRESGTETQYF.